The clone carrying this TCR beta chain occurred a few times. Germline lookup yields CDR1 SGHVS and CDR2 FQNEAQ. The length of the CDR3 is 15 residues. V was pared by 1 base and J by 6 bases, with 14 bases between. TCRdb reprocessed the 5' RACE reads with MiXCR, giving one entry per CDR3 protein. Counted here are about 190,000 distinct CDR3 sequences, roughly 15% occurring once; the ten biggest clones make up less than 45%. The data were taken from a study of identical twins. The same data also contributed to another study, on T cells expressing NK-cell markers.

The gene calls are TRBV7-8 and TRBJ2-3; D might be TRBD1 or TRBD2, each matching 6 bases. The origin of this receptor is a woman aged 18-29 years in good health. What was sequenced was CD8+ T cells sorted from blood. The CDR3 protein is CASSLVEGGSDTQYF. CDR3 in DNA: TGTGCCAGCAGCTTAGTTGAGGGGGGATCGGATACGCAGTATTTT.